This T cell receptor beta chain was observed in a study of Ad26.COV2.S vaccination and SARS-CoV-2 variants. Study at large: The donor was enrolled in the Ad26.COV2.S arm of the COV1001 trial. The study's findings and limits: Spike-specific TCR breadth was greater after Ad26.COV2.S than placebo.

Treatment defined: some 19 received Ad26.COV2.S at low or high dose, single or two shots; roughly five received placebo; per-sample allocation not given. Collection of the samples took place on day 63 after the first injection of vaccine or placebo. The CDR3 is 17 amino acids. V was trimmed by 1 base and J by 0 bases, leaving 12 bases between them. Germline V lookup: CDR1 LGHDT, CDR2 YNNKEL (reference sequence). The sample holds one count of this clone. The antigen is unknown. Sequenced by immunoSEQ multiplex PCR; TCRdb stores in-frame clones only, minus some. The sample lists roughly 400,000 clones, over 80% occurring once.

V and J are TRBV3-1 (or the pseudogene TRBV3-2) and TRBJ1-4; D not resolved. Here the sequenced sample was peripheral blood, taken in a trial of Ad26.COV2.S vaccine versus placebo. The receptor was isolated from a person aged 18-60 years who received the Ad26.COV2.S COVID-19 vaccine or a placebo. The DNA of the CDR3 is TGTGCCAGCAGCCAAGGTCCAGGTAAAGCAACTAATGAAAAACTGTTTTTT. Protein sequence: CASSQGPGKATNEKLFF.